This T cell receptor (beta chain) appears in the sequencing data of a study of regulatory and conventional T cells in breast cancer (dated by TCRdb to the mid-2010s). The germline ends are 13 bases apart after V is trimmed by 3 bases and J by 8 bases. Measured from the cysteine to the phenylalanine, the CDR3 is 13 residues long. Just the 39-base CDR3 DNA is kept, in frame starting at base 1. By its share of the sample, this clonotype is medium-sized (0.01 to 0.1%). The antigen it binds to is not known. No much larger clone is present one base from it, and per-base qualities are unavailable. Libraries were prepared through PCR. Sequencing was carried out with an Illumina MiSeq. The public reads were reprocessed in TCRdb via fastp at Q25 and MiXCR, keeping in-frame beta chains. Rows matching on CDR3 protein sequence are summarized as one entry with the most common DNA and genes. The sample table records 9,500 to 11,000 distinct CDR3 sequences; about 32% of these occur just once. The top ten hold around 6.1% of the sample.

Recombination linked TRBV12-3 or TRBV12-4 to TRBJ1-1; the D gene remains uncertain. The sample consisted of conventional T cells from blood. The origin of this receptor is a male donor in good health. CDR3 sequence: CASSFWDAPEAFF. The sequenced DNA is TGTGCCAGCAGTTTCTGGGATGCCCCCGAAGCTTTCTTT.